Listed here are 9 T cell receptor beta chains from one sample, sequenced in a study of cytomegalovirus exposure and HLA in healthy donors. PCR employed 60 Vbeta and 13 Jbeta primers. TCRdb's copy holds only in-frame clones and misses some; the assay was immunoSEQ multiplex PCR. The data contain roughly 80,000 clones, approximately 74% of them singletons. The sequencing sample was made of PBMCs. These receptors came from a woman in her forties or fifties in good health and CMV-seropositive.

This chain links TRBV28 with TRBJ2-6; D is perhaps TRBD1 (6 bases). The CDR3 runs to 18 residues. Germline V gene data show CDR1 as MDHEN and CDR2 as SYDVKM. Trimming removed 6 bases at V and 0 bases at J, with 18 bases between. The CDR3 is CASRTGVLSRSGANVLTF. In nucleotides, the CDR3 is TGTGCCAGCAGGACAGGCGTCCTTTCCCGCTCTGGGGCCAACGTCCTGACTTTC.

This sequence joins TRBV9 and TRBJ1-2; D is unresolved. Germline CDR1 and CDR2: SGDLS and YYNGEE. The length of the CDR3 is 15 residues. V shed 4 bases and J shed 1 base, with 14 bases lying between them. Here the CDR3 DNA reads TGTGCCAGCAGCCCAGATGGAGGGATTAACTATGGCTACACCTTC. Amino acids: CASSPDGGINYGYTF.

The chain joins TRBV7-9 to TRBJ2-7; 7 bases align to TRBD1. CDR3 size: 14 residues. Per germline, CDR1 SEHNR and CDR2 FQNEAQ (reference sequence). The trim removed 2 bases at V and 3 bases at J, leaving 4 bases unmatched. The CDR3 reads CASSLRSGGYEQYF. CDR3 DNA: TGTGCCAGCAGCTTAAGGTCAGGGGGCTACGAGCAGTACTTC.

The J gene is TRBJ1-4, the V gene TRBV15; 9 nucleotides match TRBD1. CDR1 LNHNV and CDR2 YYDKDF come from the germline V gene (reference sequence). The CDR3 runs to 16 residues. The V segment lost 4 bases and the J segment 5 bases; nucleotides outside the gene matches: 8. CDR3: CATSTGYGTGNEKLFF. CDR3 coding DNA: TGTGCCACCAGCACAGGGTACGGGACAGGGAATGAAAAACTGTTTTTT.

The chain couples TRBV5-6 to TRBJ1-4; a possible D gene is TRBD1 (6 bases). Germline CDR1 reads SGHDT; CDR2 reads YYEEEE. This CDR3 region has 14 residues. The ends were cut back, 4 bases at V and 10 bases at J, with 17 bases in the middle. In DNA, the CDR3 is TGTGCCAGCAGCCTGCGGGGGGCGGAGGGAAAACTGTTTTTT. It codes for CASSLRGAEGKLFF.

This clone appeared a few times. The rearrangement uses TRBV6-1 and TRBJ2-5; no definite D call. This CDR3 has 11 residues. The V end lost 6 bases, the J end lost 5 bases, and 7 bases lay between the germline ends. From germline, CDR1 is MNHNS and CDR2 SASEGT. For the CDR3, the DNA is TGTGCCAGCAGCCATGAGGAGACCCAGTACTTC. Amino acids: CASSHEETQYF.

The chain employs TRBV28 and TRBJ1-5; D remains unclear. Trimming took off 3 bases at V and 15 bases at J, with 9 bases between the two ends. The CDR3 has 10 residues. Germline-derived CDR1 and CDR2 are MDHEN and SYDVKM. The CDR3 region has the DNA TGTGCCAGCAGTTTTTTCCGTATGCATTTT. This gives the protein CASSFFRMHF.

This clone was observed a handful of times. The J gene is TRBJ2-2, the V gene TRBV13; D gene unclear. This CDR3 contains 12 residues. Germline V gene lookup returns CDR1 PRHDT and CDR2 FYEKMQ (reference sequence). V lost 5 bases and J 3 bases, leaving 4 bases between the germline ends. In DNA form, the CDR3 reads TGTGCCAGCAGCCCTTACACCGGGGAGCTGTTTTTT. It is translated as CASSPYTGELFF. The full variable domain, its missing parts supplied by reference TRBV13 and TRBJ2-2, is AAGVIQSPRHLIKEKRETATLKCYPIPRHDTVYWYQQGPGQDPQFLISFYEKMQSDKGSIPDRFSAQQFSDYHSELNMSSLELGDSALYFCASSPYTGELFFGEGSRLTVL.

The chain is built from TRBV19 and TRBJ2-3, with TRBD2 matching over 15 bases. Germline V lookup: CDR1 LNHDA, CDR2 SQIVND (reference sequence). V was pared by 6 bases and J by 0 bases, with 7 bases of the junction left unmatched. The CDR3 extends over 18 amino acids. CDR3 in amino acids: CASSLGLAGGPSTDTQYF. The CDR3 region has the DNA TGTGCCAGTAGCCTCGGACTAGCGGGAGGGCCTAGCACAGATACGCAGTATTTT.